The present entry profiles one TCR beta chain with its context. What it binds is not known. These data come from a study of long-term antiretroviral therapy in people with HIV. Broader study findings: Those clones which expanded before ART made up the dominant part of the repertoire at all time points.

Survey-level resolution applied to immunoSEQ assay v3.0. Repertoires were generated with immunoSEQ multiplex PCR, while TCRdb's copy carries only in-frame clones and drops some. The sample lists about 28,000 clones, about 90% occurring once. With 3 bases removed from V and 6 bases from J, the gap between germline ends came to 8 bases. The germline V gene encodes CDR1 LNHDA and CDR2 SQIVND (reference sequence). The CDR3 spans 12 residues. V is TRBV19 and J is TRBJ1-1; the D gene is possibly TRBD1 (5 bases). This clonotype was sampled from a man between 45 and 60 years old with HIV. Sequencing was performed on unsorted PBMCs, taken 2 years after starting antiretroviral therapy. This CDR3 reads CASSILGAEAFF. For the CDR3, the DNA is TGTGCCAGTAGTATTCTGGGGGCTGAAGCTTTCTTT.